Below, one T cell receptor (beta chain) is given with its context. Germline loops: CDR1 KGHSH, CDR2 LQKENI. The CDR3 is 15 amino acids. Reprocessing the 5' RACE reads, TCRdb reports a single entry for every CDR3 protein and omits DNA. In all, the sample yields about 410 distinct CDR3 sequences. This record belongs to a study of T cells expressing NK-cell markers. The V gene is TRBV18, the J gene TRBJ2-7; TCRdb reports TRBD1, a call that lacks DNA to check it against. Sequenced material: blood T cells: a sorted CD56 or NKG2C T cell subset, CD4+ or CD8+ T cells, or bulk PBMC T cells (not recorded which). This clonotype was sampled from a man aged 18-69 years in good health. CDR3 protein: CASSPPKQGAYEQYF.